This TCR beta chain was recovered during a study of regulatory T cells in long-lasting Graves disease. The V and J ends lost 3 bases and 2 bases, in that order; junction bases with no gene match: 5. The CDR3 has 15 amino acids. The sample's time point: persistent/refractory GD, antithyroid drugs over 5 years with positive TRAb. RNA extracted from PBMCs served as the sequencing template. The authors built TCR beta libraries using iRepertoire HTBI primers and Arm-PCR of CDR3 regions. One entry per CDR3 protein results from TCRdb running MiXCR on the multiplex PCR reads. Of a few hundred thousand distinct CDR3 sequences listed, 23% are singletons.

The sample here was peripheral blood mononuclear cells (PBMCs), taken when the disease was refractory, from a patient treated with antithyroid drugs. The rearrangement links TRBV12-3 or TRBV12-4 to TRBJ2-3, with 7 bases lining up with TRBD2. This clonotype was sampled from a woman aged 40 to 50 with Graves disease. The CDR3 reads CASSFSGSDTDTQYF. The CDR3 DNA follows: TGTGCCAGCAGTTTTAGCGGGTCTGACACAGATACGCAGTATTTT.